This passage covers 16 T cell receptor beta chains from one sample sequenced in a study of T cell changes during pregnancy in multiple sclerosis. Profiled with immunoSEQ multiplex PCR; TCRdb holds only in-frame clones, not every one. The data contain about 50,000 clones, 85% to 90% of them seen just once; the ten biggest clones take up around 5%. The sample here was peripheral blood, taken after pregnancy. The receptors stem from a female donor in good health, enrolled as a control in a pregnancy study.

This clone was detected once. The chain uses TRBV6-1 and TRBJ2-7; 12 bases are shared with TRBD1. Germline CDR1 and CDR2: MNHNS and SASEGT. V lost 3 bases to trimming and J lost 4 bases; unmatched junction nucleotides: 4. This CDR3 is 15 amino acids long. The chain's CDR3 is CASSEGTGGSYEQYF. The CDR3 DNA follows: TGTGCCAGCAGTGAGGGGACAGGGGGCTCATACGAGCAGTACTTC.

The chain has TRBV2 and TRBJ2-7, with 8 bases that match TRBD1. The germline CDR1 and CDR2 sequences are SNHLY and FYNNEI. Trimming removed 6 bases from V and 5 bases from J; junction bases left unmatched: 6. This CDR3 region has 13 residues. This chain's CDR3 is CASRMTGAHEQYF. Written as DNA, the CDR3 is TGTGCCAGCAGGATGACAGGGGCCCACGAGCAGTACTTC.

V and J are TRBV2 and TRBJ2-7, with TRBD2 identical over 13 bases. With V trimmed by 7 bases and J by 2 bases, 2 bases remained unmatched. The CDR3 is 14 amino acids. CDR1 and CDR2 from the germline V gene are SNHLY and FYNNEI. CDR3 nucleotides: TGTGCCAGCATAACTAGCGGGGGGGCCTACGAGCAGTACTTC. Protein: CASITSGGAYEQYF.

This clone showed up just a few times. The chain links TRBV19 to TRBJ1-1, with 9 nucleotides matching TRBD1. V lost 6 bases to trimming and J lost 5 bases; unmatched junction nucleotides: 7. There are 14 residues in the CDR3. Germline-derived CDR1 and CDR2 are LNHDA and SQIVND (reference sequence). The CDR3 DNA is TGTGCCAGTAGGAAACAGGGGGCCTGGACTGAAGCTTTCTTT. Encoded protein: CASRKQGAWTEAFF.

The chain uses TRBV11-2 and TRBJ2-7, with TRBD2 identical over 11 bases. After removal of 5 bases from V and 6 bases from J, the junction contained 9 bases not matched to a gene. Germline CDR1 and CDR2: SGHAT and FQNNGV. CDR3 length equals 15 residues. For the CDR3, the DNA is TGTGCCAGCAGCGAGCGGACTAGCGGGCCCCTCGAGCAGTACTTC. Translated, it gives CASSERTSGPLEQYF. Together with reference TRBV11-2 and TRBJ2-7, the CDR3 gives the full variable domain: EAGVAQSPRYKIIEKRQSVAFWCNPISGHATLYWYQQILGQGPKLLIQFQNNGVVDDSQLPKDRFSAERLKGVDSTLKIQPAKLEDSAVYLCASSERTSGPLEQYFGPGTRLTVT.

The genes are TRBV27 and TRBJ2-5; TRBD1 matches at 7 bases. V was clipped by 3 bases and J by 3 bases; unmatched bases: 7. The CDR3 loop spans 15 amino acids. Germline CDR1 MNHEY, CDR2 SMNVEV (reference sequence). CDR3 nucleotides: TGTGCCAGCAGTTTCTGGGGACAGAAGGAAGAGACCCAGTACTTC. Residues: CASSFWGQKEETQYF.

CDR3 nucleotides: TGCGCCAGCAGCCCCATTGGGGCAGCTAATGAAAAACTGTTTTTT. It specifies CASSPIGAANEKLFF. The rearrangement joins TRBV5-1 to TRBJ1-4, with D possibly matching TRBD1 (5 bases). Germline V lookup: CDR1 SGHRS, CDR2 YFSETQ. The CDR3 consists of 15 residues. The ends were cut back, 4 bases at V and 3 bases at J, with 13 bases in the middle.

The chain combines TRBV4-3 with TRBJ2-7; the D is unclear. The CDR3 extends over 14 amino acids. V was shortened by 0 bases and J by 3 bases, with 9 bases between the two germline ends. Germline V gene sequence: CDR1 LGHNA, CDR2 YSLEER. CDR3 in amino acids: CASSQDGRYYEQYF. CDR3 nucleotide sequence: TGCGCCAGCAGCCAAGATGGCAGATACTACGAGCAGTACTTC.

The gene calls are TRBV7-3 and TRBJ2-3; TRBD1 agrees at 9 bases. There are 16 residues in the CDR3. With V trimmed by 3 bases and J by 2 bases, 6 bases remained unmatched. CDR1 SGHTA and CDR2 FQGTGA come from the germline V gene. The CDR3, as DNA: TGTGCCAGCAGCTTGACAGGGGGAGGTATCACAGATACGCAGTATTTT. The encoded protein is CASSLTGGGITDTQYF.

The chain links TRBV4-3 to TRBJ2-3; 10 nucleotides align to TRBD2. The length of the CDR3 is 15 residues. The trim removed 5 bases at V and 2 bases at J, leaving 4 bases unmatched. CDR1 and CDR2 from the germline V gene are LGHNA and YSLEER. DNA for the CDR3: TGCGCCAGCAGCGCTACTAGCGGGGTCACAGATACGCAGTATTTT. It encodes CASSATSGVTDTQYF.

J is TRBJ2-1 and V is TRBV15; a possible D gene is TRBD1 (6 bases). Deletions cut 6 bases from V and 3 bases from J, with 21 bases between. CDR1 and CDR2 (germline): LNHNV, YYDKDF (reference sequence). CDR3 length equals 17 residues. The CDR3 sequence is CATRPSGTRGVYNEQFF. CDR3 nucleotide sequence: TGTGCCACCAGACCGTCGGGGACACGGGGCGTCTACAATGAGCAGTTCTTC.

In its sample, this clone was seen once. The chain has TRBV21-1 and TRBJ2-7; TRBD2, the table's D call, lacks a check against the DNA. TRBV21-1 is marked as a pseudogene. CDR3 length: 14 amino acids. The DNA for the CDR3 is TGTGCCAGCAGCAAGAACGGGAGAGGGTACGAGCAGTACTTC. Amino acids: CASSKNGRGYEQYF.

The chain employs TRBV10-2 and TRBJ2-1; tentatively, D is TRBD2 (5 bases). CDR1 is WSHSY, CDR2 SAAADI, per germline. This CDR3 comprises 13 residues. Trimming cost V 0 bases and J 12 bases, with 12 bases left between them. CDR3 coding DNA: TGCGCCAGCAGTGAGTCGACGCGGACTGCGCAGTTCTTC. It specifies CASSESTRTAQFF.

V usage is TRBV5-6 and J usage is TRBJ1-1, with TRBD1 matching 9 bases. CDR1 and CDR2 (germline): SGHDT, YYEEEE. V shed 3 bases and J 4 bases; nucleotides not matched to a gene: 4. The CDR3 runs to 14 residues. The CDR3 DNA reads as TGTGCCAGCAGCTGGACAGGGGTGGCCACTGAAGCTTTCTTT. As protein: CASSWTGVATEAFF.

CDR3: CASSPRDSGGGQFF. In DNA, the CDR3 is TGTGCCAGCAGCCCAAGAGATAGCGGGGGGGGACAGTTCTTC. The V call is TRBV7-8, the J call TRBJ2-1, with TRBD2 matching over 11 bases. The CDR3 is made up of 14 amino acids. The germline CDR1 and CDR2 sequences are SGHVS and FQNEAQ. The ends lost 5 bases at V and 13 bases at J; junction bases unmatched: 10.

The chain uses TRBV27 and TRBJ2-1; 7 bases agree with TRBD2. Trimming removed 7 bases from V and 6 bases from J; junction bases left unmatched: 6. The CDR3 has 13 residues. Germline V gene sequence: CDR1 MNHEY, CDR2 SMNVEV (reference sequence). The DNA of the CDR3 is TGTGCCAGCAATGTGGGGGGGAGCAATGAGCAGTTCTTC. Its protein product is CASNVGGSNEQFF.